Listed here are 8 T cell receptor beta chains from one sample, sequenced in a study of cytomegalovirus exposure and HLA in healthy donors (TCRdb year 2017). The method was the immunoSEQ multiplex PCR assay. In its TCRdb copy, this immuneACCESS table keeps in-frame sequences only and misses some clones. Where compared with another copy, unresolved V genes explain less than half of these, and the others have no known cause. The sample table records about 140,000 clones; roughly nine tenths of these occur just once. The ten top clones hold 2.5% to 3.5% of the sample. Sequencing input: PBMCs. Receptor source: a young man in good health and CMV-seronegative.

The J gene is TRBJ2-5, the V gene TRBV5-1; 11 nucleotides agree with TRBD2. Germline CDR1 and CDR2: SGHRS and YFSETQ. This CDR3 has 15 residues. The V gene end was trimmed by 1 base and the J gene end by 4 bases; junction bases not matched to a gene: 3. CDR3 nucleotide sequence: TGCGCCAGCAGCTTGCTAGCGGGAGGCGGAGAGACCCAGTACTTC. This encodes CASSLLAGGGETQYF. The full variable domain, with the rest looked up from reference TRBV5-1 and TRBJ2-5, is KAGVTQTPRYLIKTRGQQVTLSCSPISGHRSVSWYQQTPGQGLQFLFEYFSETQRNKGNFPGRFSGRQFSNSRSEMNVSTLELGDSALYLCASSLLAGGGETQYFGPGTRLLVL.

In nucleotides, the CDR3 is TGTGCCAGCAGCCCTCTTTACGAGCAGTACTTC. Translating gives CASSPLYEQYF. The chain joins TRBV28 to TRBJ2-7; no clear D gene. The CDR3 contains 11 residues. Trimming pared 6 bases from V and 4 bases from J, leaving 7 bases between. Germline V gene sequence: CDR1 MDHEN, CDR2 SYDVKM.

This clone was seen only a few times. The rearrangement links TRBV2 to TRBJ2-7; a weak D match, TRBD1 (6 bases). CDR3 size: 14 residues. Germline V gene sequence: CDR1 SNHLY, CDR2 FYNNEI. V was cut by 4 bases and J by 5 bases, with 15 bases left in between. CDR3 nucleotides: TGTGCCAGCAGTGGGGCCAGGGGAAGGAACGAGCAGTACTTC. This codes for CASSGARGRNEQYF.

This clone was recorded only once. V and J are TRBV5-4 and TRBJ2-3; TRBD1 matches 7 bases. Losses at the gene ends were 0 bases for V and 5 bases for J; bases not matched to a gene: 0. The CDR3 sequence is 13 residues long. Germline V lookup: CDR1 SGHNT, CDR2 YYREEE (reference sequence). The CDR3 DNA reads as TGTGCCAGCAGCTTGGGGGACAGAGATACGCAGTATTTT. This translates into CASSLGDRDTQYF. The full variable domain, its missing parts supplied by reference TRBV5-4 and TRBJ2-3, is ETGVTQSPTHLIKTRGQQVTLRCSSQSGHNTVSWYQQALGQGPQFIFQYYREEENGRGNFPPRFSGLQFPNYSSELNVNALELDDSALYLCASSLGDRDTQYFGPGTRLTVL.

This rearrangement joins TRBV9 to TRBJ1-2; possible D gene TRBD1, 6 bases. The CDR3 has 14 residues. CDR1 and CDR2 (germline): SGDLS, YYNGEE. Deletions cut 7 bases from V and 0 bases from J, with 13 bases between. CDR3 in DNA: TGTGCCAGCTCGGAAGGGGGAGCTAACTATGGCTACACCTTC. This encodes CASSEGGANYGYTF.

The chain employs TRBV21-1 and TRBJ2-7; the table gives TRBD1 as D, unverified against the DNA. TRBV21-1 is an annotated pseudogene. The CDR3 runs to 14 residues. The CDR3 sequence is CASSPRTQAYEQYF. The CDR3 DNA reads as TGTGCCAGCAGCCCCCGGACACAAGCATACGAGCAGTACTTC.

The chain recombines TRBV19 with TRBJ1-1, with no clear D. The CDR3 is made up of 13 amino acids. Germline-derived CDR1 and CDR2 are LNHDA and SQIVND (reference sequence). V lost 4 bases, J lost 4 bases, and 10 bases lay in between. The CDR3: CASSTSWSTEAFF. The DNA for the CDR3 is TGTGCCAGTAGTACCTCGTGGAGCACTGAAGCTTTCTTT.

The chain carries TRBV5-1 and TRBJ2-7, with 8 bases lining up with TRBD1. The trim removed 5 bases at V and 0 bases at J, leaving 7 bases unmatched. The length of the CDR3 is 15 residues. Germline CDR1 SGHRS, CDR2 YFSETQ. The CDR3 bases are TGCGCCAGCAGGCAGGGACAGGAAATCTCCTACGAGCAGTACTTC. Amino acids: CASRQGQEISYEQYF. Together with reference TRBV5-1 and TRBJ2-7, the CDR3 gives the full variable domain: KAGVTQTPRYLIKTRGQQVTLSCSPISGHRSVSWYQQTPGQGLQFLFEYFSETQRNKGNFPGRFSGRQFSNSRSEMNVSTLELGDSALYLCASRQGQEISYEQYFGPGTRLTVT.